Listed below are T cell receptor beta chains from one sample, sequenced in a study of PD-1 blockade in classical Hodgkin lymphoma. Some clones are missing from TCRdb's copy, which holds only in-frame ones; the method was immunoSEQ multiplex PCR. The sample includes about 50,000 clones, almost 90% of them seen just once. Specimen: peripheral blood mononuclear cells (PBMCs), collected before the fourth cycle of nivolumab. These receptor sequences come from a human donor with classical Hodgkin lymphoma. CDR3s include the opening cysteine and the closing phenylalanine or tryptophan. Fields, in order: D gene, J gene, clone size, CDR3 length, V gene, CDR3 protein, CDR3 DNA. A D gene is named only where the DNA matches it firmly. Size is omitted from some rows. Given values are once, few, many or a class for expanded clones.

.,TRBJ2-1,.,18,TRBV27,CASSPLEIAESSYNEQFF,TGTGCCAGCAGTCCCCTCGAAATAGCGGAAAGCTCCTACAATGAGCAGTTCTTC
.,TRBJ2-7,.,15,TRBV5-5,CASSLTGQSGGEQYF,TGTGCCAGCAGCTTGACTGGACAGTCCGGGGGGGAGCAGTACTTC
TRBD1,TRBJ2-2,.,18,TRBV12-5,CASGFEGARYGYTGELFF,TGTGCTAGTGGTTTTGAGGGGGCTAGGTATGGGTATACCGGGGAGCTGTTTTTT
.,TRBJ1-3,once,15,TRBV5-1,CASSLAGGSGNTIYF,TGCGCCAGCAGCTTGGCCGGCGGCTCTGGAAACACCATATATTTT
.,TRBJ1-1,.,17,TRBV11-3,CASSPVGGKGVNTEAFF,TGTGCCAGCAGCCCTGTGGGGGGGAAGGGGGTGAACACTGAAGCTTTCTTT
.,TRBJ2-7,.,15,TRBV19,CASNLSLRQSYEQYF,TGTGCCAGTAACCTATCTTTAAGACAGTCCTACGAGCAGTACTTC
.,TRBJ2-7,.,17,TRBV19,CASSIVARRGKRYEQYF,TGTGCCAGTAGTATAGTGGCTAGGAGAGGGAAACGCTACGAGCAGTACTTC
.,TRBJ2-3,few,13,TRBV7-8,CASSFGSTDTQYF,TGTGCCAGCAGCTTTGGGAGCACAGATACGCAGTATTTT
TRBD1,TRBJ2-7,.,14,TRBV10-1,CASSGLQGAYEQYF,TGCGCCAGCAGTGGACTACAGGGGGCCTACGAGCAGTACTTC
TRBD2,TRBJ2-1,.,15,TRBV6-4,CASSDSLAGGSEQFF,TGTGCCAGCAGTGACTCGTTGGCGGGAGGTTCTGAGCAGTTCTTC
.,TRBJ1-3,.,14,TRBV19,CASSTRGSGNTIYF,TGTGCCAGTAGTACCAGGGGCAGTGGAAACACCATATATTTT
TRBD2,TRBJ2-7,once,14,TRBV5-8,CASLGASGSNEQYF,TGTGCCAGCTTAGGCGCTAGCGGGAGTAACGAGCAGTACTTC
TRBD2,TRBJ2-7,.,15,TRBV6-4,CASSETSGSSYEQYF,TGTGCCAGCAGCGAGACTAGCGGGAGCTCCTACGAGCAGTACTTC
.,TRBJ2-1,.,14,TRBV4-2,CASSQGGNPNEQFF,TGTGCCAGCAGCCAAGGGGGGAACCCCAATGAGCAGTTCTTC
TRBD1,TRBJ2-1,.,14,TRBV30,CAWKEDRVYYEQFF,TGTGCCTGGAAGGAGGACAGGGTATATTATGAGCAGTTCTTC
.,TRBJ2-4,.,15,TRBV19,CASSSGRGAKNIQYF,TGTGCCAGTAGTAGCGGACGGGGAGCCAAAAACATTCAGTACTTC
.,TRBJ1-3,once,13,TRBV7-2,CASSLGLLNTIYF,TGTGCCAGCAGCCTGGGACTTCTAAACACCATATATTTT
TRBD2,TRBJ2-1,.,14,TRBV5-1,CASSLGDPAGVEFF,TGCGCCAGCAGCTTGGGAGATCCAGCGGGAGTGGAGTTCTTC
.,TRBJ2-1,.,13,TRBV7-9,CASSSSRGGEQFF,TGTGCCAGCAGCTCCTCGAGAGGAGGTGAGCAGTTCTTC
TRBD2,TRBJ2-1,once,17,TRBV7-9,CASSTRLAGGSYNEQFF,TGTGCCAGCAGCACTCGACTAGCGGGAGGTTCCTACAATGAGCAGTTCTTC
.,TRBJ1-5,medium-sized,15,TRBV4-1,CASSQDGTSNQPQHF,TGCGCCAGCAGCCAAGACGGGACGTCAAATCAGCCCCAGCATTTT
.,TRBJ2-7,.,13,TRBV13,CASSLWPLYEQYF,TGTGCCAGCAGCCTGTGGCCCCTCTACGAGCAGTACTTC
.,TRBJ2-3,.,17,TRBV6-1,CASSASPRGRVTDTQYF,TGTGCCAGCAGTGCTTCACCCAGGGGGAGGGTCACAGATACGCAGTATTTT
TRBD1,TRBJ2-1,once,20,TRBV9,CASSVIPGTVLLSSYNEQFF,TGTGCCAGCAGCGTAATCCCCGGGACAGTTTTACTCAGCTCCTACAATGAGCAGTTCTTC
TRBD2,TRBJ2-1,.,15,TRBV2,CASCKRLGEGNEQFF,TGTGCCAGCTGTAAAAGGTTGGGGGAGGGCAATGAGCAGTTCTTC
TRBD2,TRBJ2-7,.,15,TRBV11-2,CASSKLQGLALEQYF,TGTGCCAGCAGCAAGCTACAGGGACTAGCTCTCGAGCAGTACTTC
TRBD1,TRBJ1-5,.,16,TRBV27,CASSSRTGGSNQPQHF,TGTGCCAGCAGTTCACGGACAGGGGGGAGCAATCAGCCCCAGCATTTT
.,TRBJ2-5,.,11,TRBV6-5,CASSSRETQYF,TGTGCCAGCAGTTCAAGGGAGACCCAGTACTTC
.,TRBJ1-2,.,14,TRBV11-2,CASSLAPGVGGYTF,TGTGCCAGCAGCTTAGCCCCCGGCGTAGGTGGCTACACCTTC
.,TRBJ1-5,.,16,TRBV6-4,CASIPEGGRSNQPQHF,TGTGCCAGCATTCCCGAGGGGGGAAGGAGCAATCAGCCCCAGCATTTT
TRBD1,TRBJ2-2,.,15,TRBV25-1,CASTPATGVTGELFF,TGTGCCAGCACCCCGGCTACAGGGGTTACCGGGGAGCTGTTTTTT
.,TRBJ1-1,.,14,TRBV15,CATSRQLTNTEAFF,TGTGCCACCAGCAGACAGCTTACGAACACTGAAGCTTTCTTT
.,TRBJ2-1,.,15,TRBV7-2,CASSLWDRSYNGQFF,TGTGCCAGCAGCTTGTGGGATAGGTCCTACAATGGGCAGTTCTTC
TRBD2,TRBJ2-1,.,15,TRBV7-3,CASSVTGTSGHEQFF,TGTGCCAGCAGCGTCACCGGGACTAGCGGGCATGAGCAGTTCTTC
.,TRBJ2-3,.,13,TRBV11-3,CASSFVPTDTQYF,TGTGCCAGCAGCTTCGTGCCAACAGATACGCAGTATTTT
.,TRBJ1-1,.,12,TRBV5-1,CASRRGSTEAFF,TGCGCCAGCAGAAGGGGGAGCACTGAAGCTTTCTTT
TRBD2,TRBJ2-1,.,13,TRBV28,CASGGLTYNEQFF,TGTGCCAGCGGGGGACTAACCTACAATGAGCAGTTCTTC
TRBD2,TRBJ2-7,.,16,TRBV6-6,CASRHRTSGTPYEQYF,TGTGCCAGCAGGCACCGGACTAGCGGGACCCCCTACGAGCAGTACTTC
TRBD2,TRBJ2-5,.,16,TRBV2,CASSDLLAGGLETQYF,TGTGCCAGCAGTGACCTACTAGCGGGAGGTTTAGAGACCCAGTACTTC
.,TRBJ1-3,.,15,TRBV10-3,CAIRGTGHSGNTIYF,TGTGCCATCAGAGGAACCGGGCACTCTGGAAACACCATATATTTT
.,TRBJ2-7,.,15,TRBV6-1,CASRTEHTGVYEQYF,TGTGCCAGCAGAACTGAACACACGGGGGTGTACGAGCAGTACTTC
.,TRBJ1-1,.,14,TRBV6-6,CASSYRVSDTEAFF,TGTGCCAGCAGTTACAGGGTCTCAGACACTGAAGCTTTCTTT
TRBD2,TRBJ2-6,.,19,TRBV7-9,CASSPRGLAGGSGANVLTF,TGTGCCAGCAGCCCCCGGGGCCTAGCGGGAGGGTCTGGGGCCAACGTCCTGACTTTC
.,TRBJ2-5,.,12,TRBV28,CASSYPGETQYF,TGTGCCAGCAGTTACCCCGGGGAGACCCAGTACTTC
.,TRBJ2-3,.,15,TRBV13,CASSSDPTSTDTQYF,TGTGCCAGCAGCTCTGACCCTACTAGCACAGATACGCAGTATTTT
TRBD1,TRBJ2-1,.,15,TRBV6-1,CASSPGQDSYNEQFF,TGTGCCAGCAGTCCCGGACAGGACTCCTACAATGAGCAGTTCTTC
.,TRBJ1-5,.,14,TRBV7-9,CASSPRGGNQPQHF,TGTGCCAGCAGCCCCCGGGGTGGCAATCAGCCCCAGCATTTT
.,TRBJ1-5,.,15,TRBV9,CASSAGRGSHQPQHF,TGTGCCAGCAGCGCGGGAAGGGGTAGTCATCAGCCCCAGCATTTT